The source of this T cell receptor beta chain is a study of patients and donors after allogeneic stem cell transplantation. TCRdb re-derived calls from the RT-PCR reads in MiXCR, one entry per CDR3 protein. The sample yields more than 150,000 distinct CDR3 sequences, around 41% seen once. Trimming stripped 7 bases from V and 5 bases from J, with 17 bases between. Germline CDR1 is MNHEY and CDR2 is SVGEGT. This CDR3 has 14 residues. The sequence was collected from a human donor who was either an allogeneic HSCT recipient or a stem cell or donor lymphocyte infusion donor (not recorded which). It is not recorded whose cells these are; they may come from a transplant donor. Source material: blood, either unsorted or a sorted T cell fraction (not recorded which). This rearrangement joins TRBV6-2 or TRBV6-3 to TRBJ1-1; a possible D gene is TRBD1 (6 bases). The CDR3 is CASINFSGETEAFF. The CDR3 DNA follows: TGTGCCAGCATTAACTTCTCAGGGGAAACTGAAGCTTTCTTT.